The rows below give T cell receptor beta chains drawn from one sample of a study of blood T cell repertoires in COVID-19. The data were produced by immunoSEQ multiplex PCR, yet TCRdb's version contains in-frame clones alone and is incomplete. The table has about 230,000 clones, approximately 80% seen once; the top ten hold more than 1.2%. The sample taken for sequencing was peripheral blood. The receptors come from a woman aged 35 to 49 who had recovered from COVID-19. The CDR3 runs from the conserved cysteine through the conserved F or W. The D gene is left open where the match is weak. A row's size may be missing; if present it is once, few, many or a size class.

>-|TRBV28|TRBJ2-7|-
TGTGCCAGCAGTTTAGGGCAGGTGAAGACCTACGAGCAGTACTTC
CASSLGQVKTYEQYF
>-|TRBV7-9|TRBJ1-1|few
TGTGCCAGCAGCTTAGATATGAACACTGAAGCTTTCTTT
CASSLDMNTEAFF
>-|TRBV11-2|TRBJ2-5|-
TGTGCCAGCAGCTCACAGGGATTGTTAGAGACCCAGTACTTC
CASSSQGLLETQYF
>TRBD2|TRBV11-3|TRBJ2-3|-
TGTGCCAGCAGCTTAGTTTCGGGGAGGGCAGATACGCAGTATTTT
CASSLVSGRADTQYF
>-|TRBV11-2|TRBJ2-5|once
TGTGCCAGCAGCTTAGGAGGGGGTGGCCAAGAGACCCAGTACTTC
CASSLGGGGQETQYF
>-|TRBV19|TRBJ2-2|-
TGTGCCAGTAGTATCGGCGGGATGGGGTTAACCGGGGAGCTGTTTTTT
CASSIGGMGLTGELFF
>-|TRBV18|TRBJ2-3|once
TGTGCCAGCTCAGCTGGACAAGGCCGATACACAGATACGCAGTATTTT
CASSAGQGRYTDTQYF
>-|TRBV3-1/TRBV3-2|TRBJ1-1|-
TGTGCCAGCAGCACCGGGGGGATGAACACTGAAGCTTTCTTT
CASSTGGMNTEAFF
>-|TRBV18|TRBJ1-4|-
TGTGCCAGCTCACTGATGGTAGCTCATAATGAAAAACTGTTTTTT
CASSLMVAHNEKLFF
>TRBD2|TRBV5-1|TRBJ2-5|-
TGCGCCAGCAGTTCTCTTCCGGGACTAGCGGGGAGGCGGGAGACCCAGTACTTC
CASSSLPGLAGRRETQYF
>-|TRBV7-2|TRBJ2-3|-
TGTGCCAGCAGCTCTATCGACAGAGATACGCAGTATTTT
CASSSIDRDTQYF
>TRBD1|TRBV6-5|TRBJ1-2|-
TGTGCCAGCAGTTACCTGGACAGGGGAAACTATGGCTACACCTTC
CASSYLDRGNYGYTF
>-|TRBV6-5|TRBJ2-3|-
TGTGCCAGCAGTGACTCAGCCTCACCTGTGGATACGCAGTATTTT
CASSDSASPVDTQYF
>-|TRBV11-2|TRBJ1-3|-
TGTGCCAGCAGCCAGTGGGGCGCAGACTCTGGAAACACCATATATTTT
CASSQWGADSGNTIYF
>TRBD1|TRBV3-1/TRBV3-2|TRBJ1-2|-
TGTGCCAGCAGCCCAGACAGGGATAACTATGGCTACACCTTC
CASSPDRDNYGYTF
>-|TRBV6-5|TRBJ2-5|-
TGTGCCAGCAGCGCTCGGGAGACCCGCCAAGAGACCCAGTACTTC
CASSARETRQETQYF
>TRBD1|TRBV28|TRBJ1-5|-
TGTGCCAGCAGTAAACAGGGGGGAAGAAGCAATCAGCCCCAGCATTTT
CASSKQGGRSNQPQHF
>TRBD2|TRBV7-9|TRBJ2-7|-
TGTGCCAGCAGCTTAGGGCTCGCGGGGGGTTTCTACGAGCAGTACTTC
CASSLGLAGGFYEQYF
>-|TRBV3-1/TRBV3-2|TRBJ1-3|once
TGTGCCAGCAGCCAAGTTTCGTTCTCTGGAAACACCATATATTTT
CASSQVSFSGNTIYF
>-|TRBV6-6|TRBJ2-7|-
TGTGCCAGCAGTCGGCGGACAGAACCCAAGGAGCAGTACTTC
CASSRRTEPKEQYF
>TRBD1|TRBV19|TRBJ2-7|-
TGTGCCAGTAGTATACCTGGACAGGGCTACGAGCAGTACTTC
CASSIPGQGYEQYF
>-|TRBV18|TRBJ1-1|once
TGTGCCAGCTCAACGACAGCGAACACTGAAGCTTTCTTT
CASSTTANTEAFF
>TRBD1|TRBV6-5|TRBJ2-7|-
TGTGCCAGCAGATATCAGACAGGGGGGATTTACGAGCAGTACTTC
CASRYQTGGIYEQYF
>-|TRBV4-3|TRBJ2-7|-
TGCGCCAGCAGCCAAGATCTACTCTCCTACGAGCAGTACTTC
CASSQDLLSYEQYF
>-|TRBV11-3|TRBJ2-2|-
TGTGCCAGCAGCTCCGCCAGGGGCGGCGGGGAGCTGTTTTTT
CASSSARGGGELFF
>-|TRBV19|TRBJ1-2|once
TGTGCCAGTAGTATGGCAGGGGCGCGTGGCTACACCTTC
CASSMAGARGYTF
>TRBD2|TRBV24-1|TRBJ2-5|-
TGTGCCACCATCAGCGGGGAGCTCCAAGAGACCCAGTACTTC
CATISGELQETQYF
>-|TRBV6-5|TRBJ2-7|-
TGTGCCAGCAACACCCATGGCGCAGGGCTCGAGCAGTACTTC
CASNTHGAGLEQYF
>TRBD1|TRBV4-2|TRBJ2-5|-
TGTGCCAGCAGTCAAAACAGGGGCGGAGAGACCCAGTACTTC
CASSQNRGGETQYF
>-|TRBV11-3|TRBJ2-2|few
TGTGCCAGCAGCTCCCTTACCCGATTGGACTCATTGAACACCGGGGAGCTGTTTTTT
CASSSLTRLDSLNTGELFF
>TRBD1|TRBV4-1|TRBJ1-3|-
TGCGCCAGCAGCCTAGGACAGGGAGGGGGAAACACCATATATTTT
CASSLGQGGGNTIYF
>-|TRBV7-9|TRBJ1-1|once
TGTGCCAGCAGCCCCCTGCGGGGGGTGAACACTGAAGCTTTCTTT
CASSPLRGVNTEAFF
>TRBD1|TRBV9|TRBJ1-6|-
TGTGCCAGCAGCGTACGGACAGGGACCAGTTCACCCCTCCACTTT
CASSVRTGTSSPLHF
>TRBD1|TRBV6-2/TRBV6-3|TRBJ2-1|-
TGTGCCAGCAGTTATCGGGACAGCTTCAATGAGCAGTTCTTC
CASSYRDSFNEQFF
>-|TRBV21-1|TRBJ1-5|-
TGTGCCAGTAGGGACGGGACAGTCAATCAGCCCCAGCATTTT
CASRDGTVNQPQHF
>TRBD1|TRBV23-1|TRBJ2-7|-
TGCGCCAGCAGTCAATCTGTGAGGCAGGGGGTAACCTACGAGCAGTACTTC
CASSQSVRQGVTYEQYF
>-|TRBV23-1|TRBJ1-6|-
TGCGCCAGCAGTCAATCGGAGGGGTGGGGGAGTCAAAATTCACCCCTCCACTTT
CASSQSEGWGSQNSPLHF
>-|TRBV20-1|TRBJ1-2|-
TGCAGTGCTAGTGGAGACAATTTTAACTATGGCTACACCTTC
CSASGDNFNYGYTF
>-|TRBV18|TRBJ1-1|-
TGTGCCAGCTCACCAACAGGGTTTTCGGACACTGAAGCTTTCTTT
CASSPTGFSDTEAFF
>TRBD2|TRBV7-2|TRBJ2-3|once
TGTGCCAGCAGCTTAGCGGGGACTAGCGGGGGGACGGGTTCTACGCAGTATTTT
CASSLAGTSGGTGSTQYF
>TRBD2|TRBV4-3|TRBJ2-5|-
TGCGCCAGCAGCCAAGGACTAGCTCAGATAGGGACCCAGTACTTC
CASSQGLAQIGTQYF
>-|TRBV30|TRBJ1-3|once
TGTGCCTTGGCTGGCACCTCTGGAAACACCATATATTTT
CALAGTSGNTIYF
>-|TRBV19|TRBJ2-1|-
TGTGCCAGTAGTCTCGGGGATGAGCAGTTCTTC
CASSLGDEQFF
>TRBD1|TRBV7-2|TRBJ1-2|-
TGTGCCAGCAGCCCACAGACCGGGACAGGGGTCAACTATGGCTACACCTTC
CASSPQTGTGVNYGYTF
>-|TRBV21-1|TRBJ2-5|-
TGTGCCAGCAGCAAAGGAGAGCTCCAAGAGACCCAGTACTTC
CASSKGELQETQYF
>-|TRBV6-5|TRBJ1-5|-
TGTGCCAGCAGTTACTCGCCAGAAGAGCCCCAGCATTTT
CASSYSPEEPQHF
>-|TRBV7-2|TRBJ2-3|-
TGTGCCAGCAGCTTATTATTCGGAGGAGATACGCAGTATTTT
CASSLLFGGDTQYF
>TRBD1|TRBV24-1|TRBJ2-2|-
TGTGCCACCAGTGATTCCAGGGGGTACACCGGGGAGCTGTTTTTT
CATSDSRGYTGELFF
>-|TRBV4-2|TRBJ2-4|-
TGTGCCAGCAGCCAAGATGTCGGGGAAGCCAAAAACATTCAGTACTTC
CASSQDVGEAKNIQYF
>-|TRBV7-2|TRBJ1-1|-
TGTGCCAGCAGCTCCCAGGGGTCTGCGTCTGAAGCTTTCTTT
CASSSQGSASEAFF
>-|TRBV6-2/TRBV6-3|TRBJ1-5|-
TGTGCCAGCAGTTATGTAGGGGCTCAGCCCCAGCATTTT
CASSYVGAQPQHF
>TRBD2|TRBV2|TRBJ2-5|few
TGTGCCAGCAGTGGAAGCGGGGGGGCATATGAGACCCAGTACTTC
CASSGSGGAYETQYF
>TRBD2|TRBV5-1|TRBJ2-5|-
TGCGCCAGCAGCTTTGGGGCTAGCGGCCAAGAGACCCAGTACTTC
CASSFGASGQETQYF
>TRBD2|TRBV4-2|TRBJ2-2|few
TGTGCCAGCAGCCAATCTCTAGCGGACACCGGGGAGCTGTTTTTT
CASSQSLADTGELFF